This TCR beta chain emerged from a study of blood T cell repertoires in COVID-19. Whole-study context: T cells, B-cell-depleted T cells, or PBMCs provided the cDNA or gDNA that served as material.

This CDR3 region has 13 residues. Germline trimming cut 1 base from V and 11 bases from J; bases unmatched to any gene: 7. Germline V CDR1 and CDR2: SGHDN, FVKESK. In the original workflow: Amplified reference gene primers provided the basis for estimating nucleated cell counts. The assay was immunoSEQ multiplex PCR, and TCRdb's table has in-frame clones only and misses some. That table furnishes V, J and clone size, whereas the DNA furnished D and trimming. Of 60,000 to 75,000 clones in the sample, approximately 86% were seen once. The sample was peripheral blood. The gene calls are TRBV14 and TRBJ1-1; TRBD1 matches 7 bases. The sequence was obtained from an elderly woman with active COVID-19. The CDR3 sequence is CASSQVAGGQAFF. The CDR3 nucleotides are TGTGCCAGCAGCCAAGTAGCAGGGGGGCAGGCTTTCTTT. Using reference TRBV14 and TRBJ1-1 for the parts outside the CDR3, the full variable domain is EAGVTQFPSHSVIEKGQTVTLRCDPISGHDNLYWYRRVMGKEIKFLLHFVKESKQDESGMPNNRFLAERTGGTYSTLKVQPAELEDSGVYFCASSQVAGGQAFFGQGTRLTVV.